These 5 T cell receptor beta chains share one sample of origin, sequenced in a study of siplizumab effects on memory and regulatory T cells. Sequenced by immunoSEQ multiplex PCR; TCRdb stores in-frame clones only, minus some. The sample records around 87,000 clones, 70% to 90% being singletons. Sequencing was carried out using CD4+ T cells sorted from blood. Receptor source: a human donor in good health.

The rearrangement uses TRBV5-4 and TRBJ1-3; D may be TRBD1 (5 bases). V shed 4 bases and J shed 4 bases, with 15 bases lying between them. In germline, CDR1 is SGHNT, CDR2 YYREEE (reference sequence). CDR3 length: 15 amino acids. The CDR3 region has the DNA TGTGCCAGCAGCACCCCCAGGGTGGGAGGAAACACCATATATTTT. Translated, it gives CASSTPRVGGNTIYF.

This chain joins TRBV6-5 and TRBJ2-7; tentative D call: TRBD2 (6 bases). CDR1 and CDR2 (germline): MNHEY, SVGAGI. This CDR3 is built from 13 residues. Trimming pared 6 bases from V and 5 bases from J, leaving 14 bases between. CDR3 bases: TGTGCCAGCAGACTTAGCGGCGGCCACGAGCAGTACTTC. This translates into CASRLSGGHEQYF.

The chain combines TRBV6-6 with TRBJ2-2; no clear D gene. V was pared by 7 bases and J by 0 bases, with 15 bases between. The CDR3 has 16 amino acids. CDR1 is MNHNY, CDR2 SVGAGI, per germline (reference sequence). CDR3 amino acids: CASIPPDRSNTGELFF. CDR3 bases: TGTGCCAGCATTCCTCCGGACCGCTCGAACACCGGGGAGCTGTTTTTT.

The chain has TRBV18 and TRBJ2-5; 9 bases are shared with TRBD1. The length of the CDR3 is 15 residues. Germline V CDR1 and CDR2: KGHSH, LQKENI. The V gene end was trimmed by 5 bases and the J gene end by 5 bases; junction bases not matched to a gene: 9. Written as DNA, the CDR3 is TGTGCCAGCTCAATATTACAGGGGGCTGAGGAGACCCAGTACTTC. Protein: CASSILQGAEETQYF.

This clone has a handful of counts. The chain recombines TRBV4-1 with TRBJ2-7, with TRBD2 matching 10 bases. The J segment lost 3 bases and the V segment lost 4 bases, leaving 6 bases of the junction unmatched. The length of the CDR3 is 15 residues. Germline CDR1 MGHRA, CDR2 YSYEKL. The CDR3 reads CASSPRLAGRYEQYF. The CDR3 DNA reads TGCGCCAGCAGCCCAAGACTAGCGGGCCGCTACGAGCAGTACTTC.